The source of this T cell receptor (beta chain) is a study of blood T cell repertoires in COVID-19 (dated by TCRdb to the early 2020s). Study-wide context: Samples from collaborators originated in the United States, Italy and Spain and spanned both the acute and convalescent phases of COVID-19. The material from the prospective study consisted of cDNA or gDNA derived from T cells, B-cell-depleted T cells, or PBMCs. The repertoires were made available in a free public database intended to serve as a resource for research on the immune response to SARS-CoV-2. The sample metadata nearly always contained a de-identified subject ID, COVID-19 status, age in years and sex. Subjects who had been exposed to COVID-19, were actively infected with it, or had recovered from it provided the deeply sampled blood TCRbeta repertoires that made up the dataset. Where available, HLA class I and class II types were obtained from metadata supplied by the sample provider rather than from assay-based typing. The samples were drawn from the first 160 participants of the ongoing ImmuneRACE study and from over 950 subjects provided by 6 global collaborators. General study outcomes and caveats: Clinical and demographic metadata were provided uncurated, with the amount varying by source and participant.

The CDR3, cysteine through phenylalanine, is 16 amino acids long. The retained sequence is limited to the CDR3, 48 bases, with the frame set at the first base. V loses 2 bases at its end and J loses 5 bases; junction bases beyond the gene matches: 5. CDR1 is given as SGHAT and CDR2 as FQNNGV, both from the germline V gene. The immunoSEQ Assay, a bias-controlled multiplex PCR, was used to amplify TCRbeta CDR3 regions from genomic DNA. From the authors' description of their analysis: Within the assay, amplification of reference gene primers was used to estimate how many nucleated cells each sample contained. Sequence reads were collapsed and filtered to measure the absolute abundance of every unique TCRbeta CDR3 rearrangement. For each sample, productive Simpson clonality was calculated as the square root of Simpson's diversity index over productive rearrangements. TCRdb retrieved this table from immuneACCESS and kept in-frame rearrangements only. Not all clones are present; in checked studies, unresolved V genes account for under half, and no reason is known for the remainder. That table furnishes V, J and clone size, whereas the DNA furnished D and trimming. The sample yields under 170,000 clones; 75% to 90% were counted once. The top ten constitute roughly 2.2% of the sample.

The collaborating institutions used their own protocols to collect whole blood in K2EDTA tubes. Collaborator samples were shipped for TCRbeta analysis as frozen whole blood, isolated PBMCs, or DNA extracted from either sample type. On this clone itself: Its target antigen remains unknown. No base quality values were provided; no much bigger clone lies one nucleotide off.

The clonotype originates from a man between 65 and 79 years old with acute or convalescent COVID-19. The specimen was peripheral blood. Recombination connected TRBV11-2 to TRBJ1-4; 10 bases in between match TRBD1. In nucleotides, the sequence is TGTGCCAGCAGCTTAATAGAGGGACAGGGGAATGAAAAACTGTTTTTT. It specifies CASSLIEGQGNEKLFF.